This TCR beta chain was profiled in a study of T cells in localized non-small cell lung cancer (dated by TCRdb to 2020 to 2021). Study-wide context: The study analyzed T cell repertoires of 236 early-stage NSCLC patients, comparing tumors and uninvolved tumor-adjacent lungs. The cohort consisted of approximately 240 treatment-naive NSCLC patients whose localized lung tumors had been resected. NSCLC patients had a mean age of roughly 66 years, and 129 were male and more than 90 female.

V sheds 8 bases and J sheds 7 bases, leaving 17 bases between their ends. The CDR3 covers 14 residues, taking in both the cysteine and the phenylalanine. Solely the CDR3 DNA is kept, with 42 bases framed from the first base. The germline V gene sets CDR1 to MGHDK and CDR2 to SYGVNS. Study-wide findings and limitations: A median of around 57 of the top 100 tumor clones turned up in the paired uninvolved adjacent lung, and some 27 of those clones also ranked among the top 100 of that same adjacent lung. Because multi-region tumor sequencing was not performed, intratumor heterogeneity could not be ruled out. Higher T cell density in blood was associated with longer overall survival, whereas higher clonality in adjacent lung was associated with shorter survival. Uninvolved tumor-adjacent lung showed the highest T cell clonality, higher than tumor, which suggests more focused antigenic responses in the uninvolved tumor-adjacent lung. Because of the exploratory design, TCR variables were selected using unadjusted p-values without false-discovery rate correction.

At diagnosis, tumor, uninvolved tumor-adjacent lung and peripheral blood were collected and then preserved as a mix of FFPE and fresh-frozen material. For TCR repertoire profiling, blood samples were analyzed in the form of peripheral blood mononuclear cells. Points on this clone: No antigen is known for it. No qualities accompany the bases; no much larger clone lies one base away.

TCR beta CDR3 regions were sequenced from DNA using the immunoSEQ Assay. Regarding the original processing steps: To compute T cell density, TCR beta template counts were normalized to usable DNA, which was estimated by amplifying housekeeping genes. The preseqR package was used to estimate richness by extrapolating to 400,000 templates for PBMC samples and to 120,000 templates for tissue samples. Clonality was taken to be one minus Pielou's evenness. To identify tissue-enriched TCRs, differential abundance testing was run on productive amino-acid clonotypes with a minimum total count of 5 and an alpha of 0.1. The Jaccard Index and the Morisita Overlap Index were used to quantify repertoire overlap between compartments. TCR beta CDR3s were clustered by GLIPH together with public tetramer-defined viral CDR3s, and at least three viral sequences plus V-gene enrichment were required for viral motifs. TCRdb holds this immuneACCESS table with in-frame rearrangements only. Some clones are missing; in checked studies, unresolved V genes explain under half, and the rest has no known cause. V, J and clone size are those of that table, while D and trimming were read from the DNA. The table for this sample lists roughly 40,000 clones; 65% to 90% of them were counted only once. The ten top clones hold about 7% of the sample.

This clonotype was sampled from a male donor at least 60 years old with stage II lung adenocarcinoma. The input for sequencing was peripheral blood mononuclear cells, taken before any cancer treatment. The sequence joins TRBV25-1 to TRBJ2-2; the D region possibly corresponds to TRBD2 (6 bases align). The bases are TGTGCCAGCGGAGGGGACTGGCTAAGCGGGGAGCTGTTTTTT. Its coded protein is CASGGDWLSGELFF.